The T cell receptor (beta chain) under discussion was sequenced for a study of cytomegalovirus exposure and HLA in healthy donors. Primers for the PCR totalled 60 Vbeta and 13 Jbeta. Repertoires were generated with immunoSEQ multiplex PCR, while TCRdb's copy carries only in-frame clones and drops some. This table has approximately 220,000 clones, more than 65% appearing once. The germline V gene has CDR1 SGHRS and CDR2 YFSETQ. CDR3 size: 14 residues. Between the trimmed V and J ends, which lost 3 bases and 4 bases, there was a span of 13 bases. The chain couples TRBV5-1 to TRBJ1-1; weak D call: TRBD1 (5 bases). Sequencing was performed on PBMCs. This clonotype originated in a man younger than 35 in good health and CMV-seronegative. CDR3 DNA: TGCGCCAGCAGCTCCGGGGGGGGGTTCACTGAAGCTTTCTTT. Amino acids: CASSSGGGFTEAFF.